One TCR beta chain is described in this entry. The entry originates in a study of identifying expanded T cells in peripheral blood. The V and J ends lost 4 bases and 7 bases respectively, with 8 bases between them. The CDR3 loop spans 12 amino acids. The germline V gene has CDR1 MNHNY and CDR2 SVGAGI (reference sequence). Method: immunoSEQ multiplex PCR; TCRdb's copy keeps in-frame clones and lacks some. The table includes about 94,000 clones, roughly 86% detected once. Sequencing input: blood. The chain recombines TRBV6-6 with TRBJ2-1, with a tentative D call TRBD2 (6 bases). The clonotype was recovered from a person between 18 and 75 years old in good health. CDR3 sequence: CASSSSGNEQFF. The CDR3 region has the DNA TGTGCCAGCAGTTCCAGCGGGAATGAGCAGTTCTTC.